This TCR delta chain was sequenced during a study of Vδ1+ human thymocytes. The study, taken as a whole, reports: Thymic TRG and TRD repertoires appeared highly polyclonal, with Gaussian CDR3 length distributions. Around a fifth of thymic delta-chain sequences were Vdelta2, with few Vdelta3, unlike blood Vdelta1+ controls. TRD repertoires were essentially private, unlike widely shared TRG clonotypes.

CDR1 and CDR2 from the germline V gene are TSWWSYY and QGS. The CDR3 has 15 residues. Deletions cut 2 bases from V and 3 bases from J, with 13 bases between. The sorted cells were CD3+ Vdelta1+ Vdelta2- thymocytes from alphabeta-depleted thymus. Vdelta1+ thymocyte sorts reached between about 97% and 99.6% purity. The template was reverse-transcribed extracted RNA. Multiplex PCR used pooled V-gene forward primers and a constant-region reverse primer to amplify CDR3s. With CATT, TCRdb re-called clones from the multiplex PCR reads. The table includes about 50,000 delta-chain clones, around 16% detected once. Notes on this clone: Its antigen remains unknown.

The J gene is TRDJ1, the V gene TRDV1; unclear D gene. This receptor was taken from a girl in the first two years of life who had congenital heart surgery. Sequenced sample: Vdelta1+ gamma-delta thymocytes from the thymus. Described subset: FACS-sorted CD3+ TCRalphabeta- TCRVdelta1+ TCRVdelta2- thymocytes. The CDR3: CALGEGIPGSDKLIF. The CDR3 region has the DNA TGTGCTCTTGGGGAAGGAATCCCCGGGTCCGATAAACTCATCTTT.